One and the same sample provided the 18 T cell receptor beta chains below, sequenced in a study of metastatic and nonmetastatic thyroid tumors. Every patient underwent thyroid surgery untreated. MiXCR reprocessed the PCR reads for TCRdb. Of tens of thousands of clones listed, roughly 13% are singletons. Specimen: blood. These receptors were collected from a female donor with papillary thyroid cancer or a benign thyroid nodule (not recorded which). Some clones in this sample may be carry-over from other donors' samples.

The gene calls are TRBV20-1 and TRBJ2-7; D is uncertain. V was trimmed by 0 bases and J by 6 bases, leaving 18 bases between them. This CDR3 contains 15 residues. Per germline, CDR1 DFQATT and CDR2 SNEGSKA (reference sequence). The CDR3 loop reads CSARDPTDVYGEQYF. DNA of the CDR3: TGCAGTGCTAGAGATCCTACAGATGTATATGGCGAGCAGTACTTC.

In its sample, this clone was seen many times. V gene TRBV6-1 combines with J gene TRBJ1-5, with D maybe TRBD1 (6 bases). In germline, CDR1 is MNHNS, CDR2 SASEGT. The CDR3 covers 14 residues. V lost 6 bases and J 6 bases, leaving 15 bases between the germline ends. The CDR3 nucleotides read TGTGCCAGCAGGGAGGGACACTTGGGTCAGCCCCAGCATTTT. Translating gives CASREGHLGQPQHF.

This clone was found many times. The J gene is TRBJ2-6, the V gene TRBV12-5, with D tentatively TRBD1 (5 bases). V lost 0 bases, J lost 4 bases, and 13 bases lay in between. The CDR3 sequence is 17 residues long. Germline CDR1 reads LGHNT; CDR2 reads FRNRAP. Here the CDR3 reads CASGLVPWGSGANVLTF. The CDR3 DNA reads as TGTGCTAGTGGTTTGGTACCGTGGGGCTCCGGGGCCAACGTCCTGACTTTC. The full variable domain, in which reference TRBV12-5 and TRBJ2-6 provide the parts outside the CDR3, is DARVTQTPRHKVTEMGQEVTMRCQPILGHNTVFWYRQTMMQGLELLAYFRNRAPLDDSGMPKDRFSAEMPDATLATLKIQPSEPRDSAVYFCASGLVPWGSGANVLTFGAGSRLTVL.

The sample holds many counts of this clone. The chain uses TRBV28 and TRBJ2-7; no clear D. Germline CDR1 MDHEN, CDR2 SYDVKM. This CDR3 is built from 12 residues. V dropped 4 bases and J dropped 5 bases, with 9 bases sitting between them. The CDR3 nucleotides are TGTGCCAGCAGTTCTTCCATCCACGAGCAGTACTTC. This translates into CASSSSIHEQYF.

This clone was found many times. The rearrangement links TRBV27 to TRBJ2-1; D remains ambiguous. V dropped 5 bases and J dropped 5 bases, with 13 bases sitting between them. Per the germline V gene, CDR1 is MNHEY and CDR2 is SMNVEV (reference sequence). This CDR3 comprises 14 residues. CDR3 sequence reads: CASSPLGSHNEQFF. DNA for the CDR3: TGTGCCAGCAGTCCTCTAGGGTCCCACAATGAGCAGTTCTTC.

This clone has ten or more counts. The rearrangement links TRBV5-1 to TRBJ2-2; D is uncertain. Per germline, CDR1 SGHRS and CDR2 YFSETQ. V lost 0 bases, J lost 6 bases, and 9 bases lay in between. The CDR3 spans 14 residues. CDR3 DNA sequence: TGCGCCAGCAGCTTGGGCTATGGGGCCGGGGAGCTGTTTTTT. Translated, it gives CASSLGYGAGELFF. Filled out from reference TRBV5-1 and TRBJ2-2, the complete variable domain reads KAGVTQTPRYLIKTRGQQVTLSCSPISGHRSVSWYQQTPGQGLQFLFEYFSETQRNKGNFPGRFSGRQFSNSRSEMNVSTLELGDSALYLCASSLGYGAGELFFGEGSRLTVL.

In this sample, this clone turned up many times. CDR3 DNA sequence: TGCAGTGCTCGACAGGGCCTCAATCAGCCCCAGCATTTT. Its protein is CSARQGLNQPQHF. The rearrangement uses TRBV20-1 and TRBJ1-5; 7 bases map to TRBD1. The CDR3 contains 13 residues. After removal of 5 bases from V and 3 bases from J, the junction contained 4 bases not matched to a gene. Germline CDR1 reads DFQATT; CDR2 reads SNEGSKA (reference sequence).

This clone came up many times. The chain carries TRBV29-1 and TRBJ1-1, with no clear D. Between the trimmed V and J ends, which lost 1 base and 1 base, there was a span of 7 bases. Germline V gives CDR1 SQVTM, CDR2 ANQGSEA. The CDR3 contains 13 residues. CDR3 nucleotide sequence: TGCAGCGTTGAAGGGGTCAGGAACACTGAAGCTTTCTTT. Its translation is CSVEGVRNTEAFF.

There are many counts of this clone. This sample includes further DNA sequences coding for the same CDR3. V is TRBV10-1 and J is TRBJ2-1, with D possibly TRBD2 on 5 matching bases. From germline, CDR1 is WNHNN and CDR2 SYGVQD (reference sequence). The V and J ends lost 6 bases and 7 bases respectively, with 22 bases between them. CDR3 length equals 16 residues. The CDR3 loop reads CASRFLTRGLPNEQFF. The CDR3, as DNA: TGCGCCAGCAGATTCCTTACTAGAGGGTTACCGAATGAGCAGTTCTTC.

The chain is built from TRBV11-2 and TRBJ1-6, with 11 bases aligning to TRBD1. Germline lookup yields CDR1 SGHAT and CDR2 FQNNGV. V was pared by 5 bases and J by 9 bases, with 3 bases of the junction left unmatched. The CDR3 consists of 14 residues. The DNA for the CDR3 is TGTGCCAGCAGCCAGGACAGGGGGCTTTCACCCCTCCACTTT. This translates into CASSQDRGLSPLHF.

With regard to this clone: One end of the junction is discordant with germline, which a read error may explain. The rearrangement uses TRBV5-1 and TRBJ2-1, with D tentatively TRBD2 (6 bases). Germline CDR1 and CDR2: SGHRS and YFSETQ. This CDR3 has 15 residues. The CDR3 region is CACSLTRGAYNEQFF. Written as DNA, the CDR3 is TGCGCCTGCAGCTTGACTCGCGGGGCCTACAATGAGCAGTTCTTC.

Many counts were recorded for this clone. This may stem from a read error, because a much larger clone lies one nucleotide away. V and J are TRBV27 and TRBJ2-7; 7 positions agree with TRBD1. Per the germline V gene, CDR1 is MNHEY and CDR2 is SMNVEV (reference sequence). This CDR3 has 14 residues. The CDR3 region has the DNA TGTGCCGGCAGTAGACAGGGAAGCTCCTACGAGCAGTACTTC. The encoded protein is CAGSRQGSSYEQYF.

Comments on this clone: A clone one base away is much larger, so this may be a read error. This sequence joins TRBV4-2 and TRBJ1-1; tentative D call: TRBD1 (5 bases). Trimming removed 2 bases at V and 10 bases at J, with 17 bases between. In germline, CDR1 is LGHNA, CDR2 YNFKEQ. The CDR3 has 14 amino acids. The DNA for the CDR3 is TGTGCCAGCAGCCAATCGGGACTCTCTTGGAGAGCTTTCTTT. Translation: CASSQSGLSWRAFF.

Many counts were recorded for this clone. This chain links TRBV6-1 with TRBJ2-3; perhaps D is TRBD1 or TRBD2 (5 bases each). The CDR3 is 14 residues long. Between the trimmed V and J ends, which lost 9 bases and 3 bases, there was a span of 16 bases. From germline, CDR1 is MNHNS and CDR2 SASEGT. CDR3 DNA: TGTGCCAGTTCTTATACGGGGCTTACAGATACGCAGTATTTT. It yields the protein CASSYTGLTDTQYF.

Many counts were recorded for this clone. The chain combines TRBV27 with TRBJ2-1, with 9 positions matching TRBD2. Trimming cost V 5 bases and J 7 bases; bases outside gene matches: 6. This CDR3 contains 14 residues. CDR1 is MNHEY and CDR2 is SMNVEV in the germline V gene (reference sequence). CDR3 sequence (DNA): TGTGCCAGCAGTCCGGGACTAGCAGGGAATGAGCAGTTCTTC. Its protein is CASSPGLAGNEQFF.

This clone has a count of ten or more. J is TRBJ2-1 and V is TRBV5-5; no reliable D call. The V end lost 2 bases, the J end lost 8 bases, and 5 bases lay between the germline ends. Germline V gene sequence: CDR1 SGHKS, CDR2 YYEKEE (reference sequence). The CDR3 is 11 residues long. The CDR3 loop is CASSFGYEQFF. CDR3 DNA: TGTGCCAGCAGCTTTGGTTATGAGCAGTTCTTC.

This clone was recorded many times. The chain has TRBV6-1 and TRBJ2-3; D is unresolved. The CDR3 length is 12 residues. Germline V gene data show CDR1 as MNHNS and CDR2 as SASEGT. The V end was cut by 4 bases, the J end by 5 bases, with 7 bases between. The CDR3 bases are TGTGCCAGCAGTGCCGTTGGAGATACGCAGTATTTT. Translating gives CASSAVGDTQYF.

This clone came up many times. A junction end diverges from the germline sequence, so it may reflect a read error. The CDR3 DNA reads as TGTGCCAGCAGTTCGAGACTCTTC. Amino acids: CASSSRLF. The V gene is TRBV27, the J gene TRBJ2-7; D call uncertain. Per germline, CDR1 MNHEY and CDR2 SMNVEV (reference sequence). This CDR3 is built from 8 residues.